This TCR beta chain originates from a study of shared clonotypes between healthy human individuals. TCRdb keeps only in-frame clones here, not all; method: immunoSEQ multiplex PCR. The sample comprises millions of clones, approximately 90% of which are singletons, and under 0.15% rests with the top ten. In the CD4+ fraction, cells were divided into CD45RA+ naive and CD45RA-negative memory subsets. The CDR3 covers 15 residues. The germline V gene has CDR1 SGHRS and CDR2 YFSETQ. After removal of 0 bases from V and 6 bases from J, the junction contained 2 bases not matched to a gene. The chain uses TRBV5-1 and TRBJ1-6; 8 bases are a match to TRBD1. Sequenced input: naive CD4+ T cells sorted from blood. The subset: CD45RA+ positively selected. The receptor was derived from a man between 18 and 29 years old in good health. The CDR3 region is CASSLVTGVNSPLHF. CDR3 nucleotides: TGCGCCAGCAGCTTGGTGACAGGGGTTAATTCACCCCTCCACTTT.